The 17 T cell receptor beta chains below were found in one sample sequenced in a study of blood T cell repertoires in COVID-19. Measured with immunoSEQ multiplex PCR; TCRdb has only the in-frame clones, and not every one. This sample has roughly 250,000 clones, with more than 85% found just once. Sequenced sample: PBMCs or T cells enriched from blood (not recorded which). The receptors derive from a woman aged 45-65 years who had recovered from COVID-19.

V is TRBV7-8 and J is TRBJ2-1, with 8 bases aligning to TRBD2. The CDR3 loop spans 18 amino acids. V shed 4 bases, J shed 2 bases, and the junction held 13 bases outside the gene matches. Germline CDR1 and CDR2: SGHVS and FQNEAQ. CDR3 in amino acids: CASSYSGLVSVPYNEQFF. The CDR3, as DNA: TGTGCCAGCAGCTACTCGGGACTAGTTTCGGTGCCCTACAATGAGCAGTTCTTC.

This clone was detected a few times. V is TRBV2 and J is TRBJ1-1; no reliable D call. Trimming took off 8 bases at V and 6 bases at J, with 10 bases between the two ends. Germline values: CDR1 SNHLY, CDR2 FYNNEI. The CDR3 extends over 11 amino acids. In nucleotides, the CDR3 is TGTGCCAGCCAGAGGGTCGCTGAAGCTTTCTTT. It is translated as CASQRVAEAFF.

This chain joins TRBV30 and TRBJ2-2, with D maybe TRBD2 (6 bases). Germline CDR1 and CDR2: GTSNPN and SVGIG (reference sequence). This CDR3 has 15 residues. Trimming shortened V by 3 bases and J by 4 bases, and 15 bases separated the two germline ends. CDR3 in amino acids: CAWRVRGGITGELFF. CDR3 nucleotides: TGTGCCTGGAGAGTGCGGGGTGGGATCACCGGGGAGCTGTTTTTT.

The chain employs TRBV4-1 and TRBJ2-1, with 7 positions matching TRBD2. J was trimmed by 7 bases and V by 7 bases; bases with no gene match: 25. CDR3 size: 19 residues. Germline V gene lookup returns CDR1 MGHRA and CDR2 YSYEKL. The CDR3 nucleotides read TGCGCCAGCATGAGTCTTGGTATACTAGCGCCGACTCTGGATAATGAGCAGTTCTTC. It yields the protein CASMSLGILAPTLDNEQFF.

The chain joins TRBV27 to TRBJ2-7; 13 nucleotides match TRBD2. The ends lost 6 bases at V and 4 bases at J; junction bases unmatched: 3. In germline, CDR1 is MNHEY, CDR2 SMNVEV (reference sequence). The CDR3 runs to 14 residues. Here the CDR3 DNA reads TGTGCCAGCAGGGAACTAGCGGGAGGGTACGAGCAGTACTTC. This sequence encodes CASRELAGGYEQYF.

This chain connects TRBV6-6 to TRBJ2-5; D ambiguous. CDR1 and CDR2 (germline): MNHNY, SVGAGI (reference sequence). This CDR3 contains 11 residues. Trimming removed 5 bases at V and 5 bases at J, with 6 bases between. CDR3 amino acids: CASSTRETQYF. CDR3 DNA sequence: TGTGCCAGCAGTACCCGGGAGACCCAGTACTTC.

The gene calls are TRBV27 and TRBJ2-4; no firm D call. Trimming pared 2 bases from V and 0 bases from J, leaving 8 bases between. This CDR3 comprises 15 residues. Germline values: CDR1 MNHEY, CDR2 SMNVEV (reference sequence). The CDR3 DNA follows: TGTGCCAGCAGTTTAGGAGTTTTAGCCAAAAACATTCAGTACTTC. Translation: CASSLGVLAKNIQYF.

This chain connects TRBV10-3 to TRBJ1-2; 12 bases line up with TRBD1. V lost 9 bases, J lost 4 bases, and 9 bases stayed unmatched. The germline CDR1 and CDR2 sequences are ENHRY and SYGVKD. The CDR3 has 15 amino acids. CDR3 DNA: TGTGCCATTTCGGGACAGGGGGCTTCGGGCTATGGCTACACCTTC. The encoded protein is CAISGQGASGYGYTF.

This clone was counted a single time. This chain uses TRBV3-1 (or the pseudogene TRBV3-2) with TRBJ1-4; perhaps TRBD1 as D (6 bases). The CDR3 has 13 residues. Germline V gives CDR1 LGHDT, CDR2 YNNKEL (reference sequence). The V gene lost 6 bases and the J gene lost 5 bases, with 10 bases spanning the gap. The CDR3 here is CASRRRGNEKLFF. Written as DNA, the CDR3 is TGTGCCAGCAGACGCAGGGGAAATGAAAAACTGTTTTTT.

This chain uses TRBV18 with TRBJ1-1; TRBD1 might be the D (5 bases). Germline V gives CDR1 KGHSH, CDR2 LQKENI. The CDR3 runs 13 residues. V was shortened by 3 bases and J by 3 bases, with 8 bases between the two germline ends. CDR3 in DNA: TGTGCCAGCTCACCTTCGGGGGACACTGAAGCTTTCTTT. The encoded protein is CASSPSGDTEAFF.

The chain uses TRBV28 and TRBJ1-2; possibly TRBD1 for D (6 bases). Germline lookup yields CDR1 MDHEN and CDR2 SYDVKM. V was shortened by 7 bases and J by 5 bases, with 17 bases between the two germline ends. The length of the CDR3 is 14 residues. CDR3 protein: CASTSRGRVYGYTF. The CDR3 region has the DNA TGTGCCAGCACCTCGCGGGGGCGCGTTTATGGCTACACCTTC.

The gene calls are TRBV27 and TRBJ2-6, with TRBD1 identical over 8 bases. V trimming: 2 bases; J trimming: 0 bases; junction bases outside the gene matches: 6. Germline loops: CDR1 MNHEY, CDR2 SMNVEV (reference sequence). The CDR3 covers 18 residues. The CDR3: CASSLVGQGPSGANVLTF. CDR3 nucleotide sequence: TGTGCCAGCAGTTTAGTAGGACAGGGACCCTCTGGGGCCAACGTCCTGACTTTC.

The chain recombines TRBV6-5 with TRBJ2-3; 10 positions agree with TRBD2. The V gene end was trimmed by 7 bases and the J gene end by 2 bases; junction bases not matched to a gene: 6. CDR1 MNHEY and CDR2 SVGAGI come from the germline V gene. The CDR3 totals 15 residues. The CDR3 bases are TGTGCCAGCAAACGACTAGCGGGCCTCACAGATACGCAGTATTTT. Its protein is CASKRLAGLTDTQYF.

The chain recombines TRBV7-2 with TRBJ2-5, with D perhaps TRBD1 (5 bases). This CDR3 is 14 amino acids long. The ends were cut back, 2 bases at V and 5 bases at J, with 12 bases in the middle. Germline loops: CDR1 SGHTA, CDR2 FQGNSA. CDR3 in DNA: TGTGCCAGCAGCTTATTTGGGGCGACGGAGACCCAGTACTTC. Protein product: CASSLFGATETQYF.

The chain carries TRBV5-8 and TRBJ1-1; 8 bases fit TRBD1. This CDR3 has 13 amino acids. With 3 bases clipped from V and 7 bases from J, the junction kept 5 bases outside the gene matches. The germline V gene encodes CDR1 SGHTS and CDR2 YDEGEE. CDR3 DNA sequence: TGTGCCAGCAGCTACGGGACAGGATTTGAAGCTTTCTTT. Translation: CASSYGTGFEAFF.

This chain connects TRBV28 to TRBJ2-7, with D possibly being TRBD2 (5 bases). The ends were cut back, 2 bases at V and 1 base at J, with 6 bases in the middle. The CDR3 runs to 13 residues. Germline assignment: CDR1 MDHEN and CDR2 SYDVKM. CDR3: CASSLDYSYEQYF. In DNA, the CDR3 is TGTGCCAGCAGTTTAGACTATTCCTACGAGCAGTACTTC.

This clone was detected only a few times. The chain combines TRBV5-6 with TRBJ2-7; 10 bases line up with TRBD1. V was clipped by 5 bases and J by 6 bases; unmatched bases: 8. Germline V gene sequence: CDR1 SGHDT, CDR2 YYEEEE. CDR3 length: 14 amino acids. The CDR3 DNA follows: TGTGCCAGCAGTTCCGGGACAGGGGTCGGCGAGCAGTACTTC. Translated: CASSSGTGVGEQYF. The full variable domain, rest sourced from reference TRBV5-6 and TRBJ2-7, is DAGVTQSPTHLIKTRGQQVTLRCSPKSGHDTVSWYQQALGQGPQFIFQYYEEEERQRGNFPDRFSGHQFPNYSSELNVNALLLGDSALYLCASSSGTGVGEQYFGPGTRLTVT.